This TCR beta chain was sequenced during a study of blood T cells in healthy people across ages. Using a J-beta primer mix together with a sample-barcoded 5' primer, a second PCR was run for about 7 to 12 cycles. TCRdb processed the 5' RACE reads anew with MiXCR; each CDR3 protein has one entry. The sample has roughly 1.4 million distinct CDR3 sequences, almost 60% seen once. Germline values: CDR1 DFQATT, CDR2 SNEGSKA (reference sequence). The CDR3 has 15 amino acids. With regard to this clonotype: The junction differs from germline at one of its ends, possibly a read error.

This rearrangement joins TRBV20-1 to TRBJ2-3, with TRBD2 identical over 7 bases. The sample consisted of blood. This clonotype originated in a man between 18 and 35 years old in good health. CDR3 loop: CGASSGGGAFDTQYF. The CDR3 region has the DNA TGCGGTGCTAGTTCTGGCGGGGGAGCCTTCGATACGCAGTATTTT.